The sequence of this T cell receptor (beta chain) was determined in a study of T cells in Graves' hyperthyroidism and ophthalmopathy. Newly diagnosed hyperthyroidism, duration under 2 months, in patients aged 18 to 65. Based on clinical symptoms, serum thyroxine and TRAb, thyroid ultrasound and orbital computed tomography, diagnoses were reached. V lost 0 bases to trimming and J lost 1 base, with 9 bases between them. The CDR3 has 15 amino acids. The V gene's germline CDR1 is WNHNN and CDR2 SYGVQD (reference sequence). From RNA transcripts, TCR beta CDR3 regions were amplified. HTBI primers were employed in a first-round RT-PCR of the TCR CDR3. TCRdb reprocessed the multiplex PCR reads via MiXCR and lists one record per CDR3 protein. The sample holds some 720,000 distinct CDR3 sequences; roughly 15% are singletons and the top ten take around 7.7%. Findings of the study overall: Among thyroid clonotypes expanded above 0.001, most also appeared in blood.

A remark on this clonotype: The antigen is not known.

Sequencing was performed on blood. The chain employs TRBV10-1 and TRBJ2-5; no clear D. This clonotype was obtained from a man aged 18 to 30 with Graves' hyperthyroidism. The CDR3: CASSESFASQETQYF. CDR3 bases: TGCGCCAGCAGTGAGTCATTCGCCAGCCAAGAGACCCAGTACTTC.